The following is a T cell receptor (beta chain) sequence with its context. In this sample, this clonotype turned up a few times. The clone's antigen remains unknown. The input lacks base qualities; no much larger clone sits a single base away. The data are from a study of CD8+CD57+ T cells in acquired aplastic anemia (dated by TCRdb to the late 2010s). At the level of the whole study: A mean of 3.2 ug of DNA, ranging from roughly 0.18 to 30 ug, was extracted from sorted CD4+ and CD8+ cells. CD8+CD57+ expansion was defined as frequency above the mean frequency observed in healthy subjects. General findings and caveats noted by the study authors: Patients and healthy controls showed no significant difference in CD8+ Simpson's diversity (P=0.060). Over 25 CD8+ CDR3 sequences were found in both patients and controls but appeared to be highly expressed in patients and within the immunodominant clones of the patients.

Its CDR3 holds 17 amino acids, cysteine through phenylalanine. The sequence is cut down to CDR3 DNA, 51 bases in frame from base 1. In the germline V gene (reference sequence), CDR1 corresponds to LNHNV and CDR2 to YYDKDF. Clipping removes 1 base from V and 5 bases from J, with 10 as the unmatched junction base count. Profiling of TCR beta VDJ combinations and CDR3 sequences used genomic DNA as the template. An Illumina HiSeq 2000 was the platform used for TCR repertoire sequencing. The source study handled its data this way. Repertoires were assessed using TRBV/TRBJ rearrangement plots, CDR3 size and DJ length profiles, and Simpson's diversity index. Whichever DNA sequence was most abundant in the deep sequencing data was defined as the immunodominant clone. CDR3 amino acid sequences were checked for sharing across subjects and were also compared against the VDJdb database and published repertoires. The public sequencing data were trimmed at Q25 with fastp and processed into clonotypes with MiXCR by TCRdb, which kept only in-frame beta chains. One record per CDR3 amino acid sequence lists the most common genes and DNA. These V and J calls rely on TCRdb rather than the paper's analysis. The sample includes just over 150,000 distinct CDR3 sequences, with less than 50% observed a single time. In total, the top ten clones hold 25% to 40% of the sample.

Patients chosen for sequencing had shown expansion of CD8+CD57+ cells by flow cytometry. Every patient had severe acquired aplastic anemia, diagnosed using the International Study of Aplastic Anemia and Agranulocytosis and Camitta criteria. No patient had received any therapy when blood was sampled. The study deep-sequenced TCR repertoires of sorted CD4+ and CD8+ blood T cells from severe aplastic anemia patients and healthy subjects. In the USA, patient enrollment took place under clinicaltrials.gov protocols 00001620, 01623167, 00001397, 00071045, 00081523 and 00961064. Ficoll-Paque density gradient centrifugation was used to isolate peripheral blood mononuclear cells. Before DNA extraction, CD4+ and CD8+ T cells were sorted with FACS or magnetic beads.

The specimen was sorted CD4+, CD8+, or CD8+CD57+ T cells (not recorded which) from PBMCs. The V gene is TRBV15 and the J gene is TRBJ2-5, with 10 bases matching TRBD1. The sequence was obtained from a human donor with aplastic anemia. The CDR3 has the sequence CATSRGSSTGGSETQYF. The DNA sequence is given as TGTGCCACCAGCAGAGGTTCCTCGACAGGGGGCTCGGAGACCCAGTACTTC.